The TCR beta chain under discussion was sequenced for a study of vaccination and CD4 T cells after COVID-19. About the research overall: The authors sampled a few convalescent patients on day 14 and on days 161 to 241 post-vaccination.

Time point meaning: late sampling 161 to 241 days after vaccination in a few convalescent patients. Documented treatment: roughly 10-day PBMC culture with coronavirus spike peptide pools or control peptides (ViraFEST assay). The length of the CDR3 is 15 residues. V was shortened by 0 bases and J by 0 bases, with 9 bases between the two germline ends. Germline V lookup: CDR1 DFQATT, CDR2 SNEGSKA (reference sequence). Worth noting for this clonotype: Its target is unknown.

An Oncomine TCR Beta short-read assay was used to sequence the DNA from cultured CD4+ T cells. TCRdb called the PCR reads again in MiXCR, with one record for every CDR3 protein. The sample shows approximately 20,000 distinct CDR3 sequences, 46% of them seen only once. The material sequenced was CD4+ T cells from blood, cultured in vitro, taken about 7 months after SARS-CoV-2 vaccination. The origin of this receptor is a human donor who had recovered from COVID-19. The chain links TRBV20-1 to TRBJ2-1, with D unclear. This chain's CDR3 is CSARDSTSSYNEQFF. The CDR3 bases are TGCAGTGCTAGAGATAGCACGAGCTCCTACAATGAGCAGTTCTTC.